This T cell receptor beta chain was obtained from a study of T cell changes during pregnancy in multiple sclerosis. This CDR3 has 14 residues. From germline, CDR1 is GTSNPN and CDR2 SVGIG (reference sequence). V lost 3 bases, J lost 5 bases, and 6 bases stayed unmatched. The repertoire was sequenced with immunoSEQ multiplex PCR; TCRdb's copy has only in-frame clones and lacks some. The sample lists nearly 80,000 clones; approximately 94% were seen once. J is TRBJ2-2 and V is TRBV30; 7 bases line up with TRBD1. This clonotype was obtained from a female donor with multiple sclerosis, enrolled in a pregnancy study. The specimen was CD4+ T cells from peripheral blood mononuclear cells, collected before pregnancy. DNA of the CDR3: TGTGCCTGGAGAACCGGGACAGAGACCGGGGAGCTGTTTTTT. This translates into CAWRTGTETGELFF.